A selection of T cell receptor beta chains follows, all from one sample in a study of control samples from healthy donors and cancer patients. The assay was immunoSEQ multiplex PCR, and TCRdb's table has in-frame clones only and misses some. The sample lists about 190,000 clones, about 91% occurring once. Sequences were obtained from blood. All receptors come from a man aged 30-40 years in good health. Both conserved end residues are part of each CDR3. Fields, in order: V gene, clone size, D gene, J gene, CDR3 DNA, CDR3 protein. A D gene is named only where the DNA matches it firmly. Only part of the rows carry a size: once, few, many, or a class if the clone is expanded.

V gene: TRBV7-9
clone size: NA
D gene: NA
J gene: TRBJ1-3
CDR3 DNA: TGTGCCAGCAGCTTGGCCCTCAGCTCTGGAAACACCATATATTTT
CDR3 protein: CASSLALSSGNTIYF

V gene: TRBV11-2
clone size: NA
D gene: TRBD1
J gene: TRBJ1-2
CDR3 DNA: TGTGCCAGCAGCTTACCCGGACAGGGGGTGCTTGGCTACACCTTC
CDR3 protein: CASSLPGQGVLGYTF

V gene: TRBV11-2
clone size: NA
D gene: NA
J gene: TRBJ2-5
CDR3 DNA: TGTGCCAGCAGCTTAGGCAGCGGAAAAGAGACCCAGTACTTC
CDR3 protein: CASSLGSGKETQYF

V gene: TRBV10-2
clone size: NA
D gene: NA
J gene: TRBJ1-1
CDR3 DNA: TGCGCCAGCAGCTACTATCGGGGGGACACTGAAGCTTTCTTT
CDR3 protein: CASSYYRGDTEAFF

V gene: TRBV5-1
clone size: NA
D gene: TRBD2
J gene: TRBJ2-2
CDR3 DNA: TGCGCCAGCAGCTTTACGACTAGCGGAATCACCGGGGAGCTGTTTTTT
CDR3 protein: CASSFTTSGITGELFF

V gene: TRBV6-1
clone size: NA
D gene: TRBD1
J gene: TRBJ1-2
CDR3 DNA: TGTGCCAGCAGTGACGCCGGGACAGGGAACTATGGCTACACCTTC
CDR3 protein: CASSDAGTGNYGYTF

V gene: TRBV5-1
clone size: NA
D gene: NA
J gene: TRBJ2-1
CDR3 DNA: TGCGCCAGCAGTCTCAGGGTGGACAATGAGCAGTTCTTC
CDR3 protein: CASSLRVDNEQFF

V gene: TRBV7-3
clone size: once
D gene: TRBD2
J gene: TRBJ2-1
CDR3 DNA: TGTGCCAGCAGCCCCCCCCCGGGGTTAGCGGGGTACAATGAGCAGTTCTTC
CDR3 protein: CASSPPPGLAGYNEQFF

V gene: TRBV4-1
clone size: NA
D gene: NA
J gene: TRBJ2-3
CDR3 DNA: TGCGCCAGCAGCCAAGATCAAGGAGGGGTCACAGATACGCAGTATTTT
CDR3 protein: CASSQDQGGVTDTQYF

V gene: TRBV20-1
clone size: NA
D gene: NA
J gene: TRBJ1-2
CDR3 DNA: TGCAGTGTCGGGGAGTCCTATGGCTACACCTTC
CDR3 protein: CSVGESYGYTF

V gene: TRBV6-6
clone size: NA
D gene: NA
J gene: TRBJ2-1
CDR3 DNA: TGTGCCAGCAGTTATATTCAGGGTGATGAGCAGTTCTTC
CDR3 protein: CASSYIQGDEQFF

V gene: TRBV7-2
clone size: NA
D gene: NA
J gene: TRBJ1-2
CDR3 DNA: TGTGCCAGCACAAGGAGGGCCAACTATGGCTACACCTTC
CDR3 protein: CASTRRANYGYTF

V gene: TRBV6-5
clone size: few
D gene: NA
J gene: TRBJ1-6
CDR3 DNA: TGTGCCAGCCAGACCTATAATTCACCCCTCCACTTT
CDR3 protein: CASQTYNSPLHF

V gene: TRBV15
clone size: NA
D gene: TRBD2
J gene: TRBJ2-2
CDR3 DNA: TGTGCCACCAGCAGAGGACTAGCGGGGGCGAACACCGGGGAGCTGTTTTTT
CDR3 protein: CATSRGLAGANTGELFF

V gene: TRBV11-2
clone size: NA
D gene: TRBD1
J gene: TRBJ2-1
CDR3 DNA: TGTGCCAGCAGGTTACCCGGGACAGGGTACAATGAGCAGTTCTTC
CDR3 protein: CASRLPGTGYNEQFF

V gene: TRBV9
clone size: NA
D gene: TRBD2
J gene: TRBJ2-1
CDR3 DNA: TGTGCCAGCAGCGGTTTCCGGGGGGGATACAATGAGCAGTTCTTC
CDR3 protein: CASSGFRGGYNEQFF

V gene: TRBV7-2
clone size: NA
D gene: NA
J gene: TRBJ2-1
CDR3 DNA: TGTGCCAGCAGCTTAAGTGGGGGGAATGAGCAGTTCTTC
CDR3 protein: CASSLSGGNEQFF

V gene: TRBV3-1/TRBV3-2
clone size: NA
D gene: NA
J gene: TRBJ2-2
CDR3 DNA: TGTGCCAGCAGCCAAAGACCCACCGGGGAGCTGTTTTTT
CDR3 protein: CASSQRPTGELFF

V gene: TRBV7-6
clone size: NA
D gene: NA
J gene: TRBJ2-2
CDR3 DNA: TGTGCCAGCAGCTTAGGAGGCTCGAACACCGGGGAGCTGTTTTTT
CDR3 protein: CASSLGGSNTGELFF

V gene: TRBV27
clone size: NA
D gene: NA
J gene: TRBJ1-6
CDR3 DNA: TGTGCCAGTTCTGCAGGGACAAAGGATAATTCACCCCTCCACTTT
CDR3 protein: CASSAGTKDNSPLHF

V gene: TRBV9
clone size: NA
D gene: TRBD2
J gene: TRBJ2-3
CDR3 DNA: TGTGCCAGCAGCGTCAGCGGGGGCCTCATAAGCACAGATACGCAGTATTTT
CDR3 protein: CASSVSGGLISTDTQYF

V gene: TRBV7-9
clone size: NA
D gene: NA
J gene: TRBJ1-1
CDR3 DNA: TGTGCCAGCAGCTCAAGTCGTGGTGGTGGGGTGAACACTGAAGCTTTCTTT
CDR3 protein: CASSSSRGGGVNTEAFF

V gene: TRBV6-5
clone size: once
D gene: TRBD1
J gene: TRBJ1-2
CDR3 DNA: TGTGCCAGCACAAAGGGACAGAACTATGGCTACACCTTC
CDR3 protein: CASTKGQNYGYTF

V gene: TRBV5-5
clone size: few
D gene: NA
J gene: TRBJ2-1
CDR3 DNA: TGTGCCAGCAGCTTTGGGGGGAGCTCCTACAATGAGCAGTTCTTC
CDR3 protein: CASSFGGSSYNEQFF

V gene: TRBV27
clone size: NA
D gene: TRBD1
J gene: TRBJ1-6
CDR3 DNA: TGTGCCAGCAGTTTAAGGCCAGGGGGCTCGAATTCACCCCTCCACTTT
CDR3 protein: CASSLRPGGSNSPLHF

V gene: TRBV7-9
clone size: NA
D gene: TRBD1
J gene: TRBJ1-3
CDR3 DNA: TGTGCCAGCAGCTTATTTGGAGGACAGGGGGCCTCTGGAAACACCATATATTTT
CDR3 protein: CASSLFGGQGASGNTIYF

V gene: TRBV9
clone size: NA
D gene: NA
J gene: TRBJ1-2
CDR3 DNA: TGTGCCAGCAGCGTAGGCGTCGGGGGCGATGGCTACACCTTC
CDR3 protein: CASSVGVGGDGYTF

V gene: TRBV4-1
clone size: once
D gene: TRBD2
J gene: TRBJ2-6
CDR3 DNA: TGCGCCAGCAGCCAAGATGAGCGGGGTGGGGCCAACGTCCTGACTTTC
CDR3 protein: CASSQDERGGANVLTF

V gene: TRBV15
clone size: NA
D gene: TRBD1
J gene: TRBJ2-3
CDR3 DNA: TGTGCCACCGGCAGAGAAACAGGGGGCATAAGCACAGATACGCAGTATTTT
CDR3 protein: CATGRETGGISTDTQYF

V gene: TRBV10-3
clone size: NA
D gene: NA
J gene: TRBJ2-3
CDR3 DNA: TGTGCCATCAGGGGGGACACAGATACGCAGTATTTT
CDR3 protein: CAIRGDTDTQYF

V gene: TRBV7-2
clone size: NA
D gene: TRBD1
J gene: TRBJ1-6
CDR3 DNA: TGTGCCAGCAGCTTTGAGGGGGCCCTGAGCTCCTATAATTCACCCCTCCACTTT
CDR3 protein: CASSFEGALSSYNSPLHF

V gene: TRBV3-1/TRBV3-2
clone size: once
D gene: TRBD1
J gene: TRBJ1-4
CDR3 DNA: TGTGCCAGCAGCCAAACAGGGGAATCGAGAATAACTAATGAAAAACTGTTTTTT
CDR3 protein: CASSQTGESRITNEKLFF

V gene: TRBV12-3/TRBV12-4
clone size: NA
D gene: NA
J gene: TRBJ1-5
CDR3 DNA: TGTGCCAGCAGCCGGAGGGGGAATCAGCCCCAGCATTTT
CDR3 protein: CASSRRGNQPQHF

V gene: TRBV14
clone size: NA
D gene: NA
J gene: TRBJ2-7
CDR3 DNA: TGTGCCAGCAGCCAAGACGGAGCAGGTGCCTACGAGCAGTACTTC
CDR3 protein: CASSQDGAGAYEQYF

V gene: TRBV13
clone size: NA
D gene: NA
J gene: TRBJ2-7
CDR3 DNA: TGTGCCAGCAGCTTCGGCGGCAAGTCCGAGCAGTACTTC
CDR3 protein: CASSFGGKSEQYF

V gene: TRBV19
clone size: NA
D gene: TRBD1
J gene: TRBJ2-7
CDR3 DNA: TGTGCCAGTAGTAGTGTGACAGGGAGCTCCTACGAGCAGTACTTC
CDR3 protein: CASSSVTGSSYEQYF

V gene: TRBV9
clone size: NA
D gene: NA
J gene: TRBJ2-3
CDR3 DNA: TGTGCCAGCAGCGAGTCCCAGGGGTCAAACACAGATACGCAGTATTTT
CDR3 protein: CASSESQGSNTDTQYF

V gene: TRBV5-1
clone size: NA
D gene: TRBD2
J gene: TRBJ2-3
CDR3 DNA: TGCGCCAGCAGCAGGGGGGAACTAGCGGGGCCCCCCCCAGATACGCAGTATTTT
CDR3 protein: CASSRGELAGPPPDTQYF

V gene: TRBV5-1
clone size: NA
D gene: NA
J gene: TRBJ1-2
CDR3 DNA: TGCGCCAGCAGCTTGGAGCCAGGGTACTATGGCTACACCTTC
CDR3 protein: CASSLEPGYYGYTF

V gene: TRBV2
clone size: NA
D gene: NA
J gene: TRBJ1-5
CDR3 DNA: TGTGCCAGCGGGACGGGAACAGAGAATCAGCCCCAGCATTTT
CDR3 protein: CASGTGTENQPQHF

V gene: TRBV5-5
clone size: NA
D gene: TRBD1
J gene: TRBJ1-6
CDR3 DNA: TGTGCCAGCAGCTTGAGGATTACAGGGGATAATTCACCCCTCCACTTT
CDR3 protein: CASSLRITGDNSPLHF

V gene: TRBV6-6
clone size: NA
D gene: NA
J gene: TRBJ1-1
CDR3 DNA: TGTGCCAGCAGTATACAGGGGAACACTGAAGCTTTCTTT
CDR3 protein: CASSIQGNTEAFF

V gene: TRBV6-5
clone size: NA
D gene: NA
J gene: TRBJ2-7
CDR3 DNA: TGTGCCAGCAGACCGAACAACTACGAGCAGTACTTC
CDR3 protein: CASRPNNYEQYF

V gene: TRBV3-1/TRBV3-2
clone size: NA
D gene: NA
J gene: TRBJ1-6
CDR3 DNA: TGTGCCAGCAGCCCACAAAGCTATAATTCACCCCTCCACTTT
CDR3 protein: CASSPQSYNSPLHF

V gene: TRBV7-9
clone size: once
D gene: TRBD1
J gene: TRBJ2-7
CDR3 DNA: TGTGCCAGCAGCTCCGGATGGTCAGGGGGTGTCTCAGGGCAGTACTTC
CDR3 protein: CASSSGWSGGVSGQYF

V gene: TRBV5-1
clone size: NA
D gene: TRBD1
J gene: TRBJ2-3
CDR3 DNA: TGCGCCAGCAGCTCACAGGGGGACACAGATACGCAGTATTTT
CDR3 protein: CASSSQGDTDTQYF

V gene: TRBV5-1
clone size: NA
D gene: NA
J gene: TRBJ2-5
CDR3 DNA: TGCGCCAGCAGCTCGGGATCGGAGACCCAGTACTTC
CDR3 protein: CASSSGSETQYF

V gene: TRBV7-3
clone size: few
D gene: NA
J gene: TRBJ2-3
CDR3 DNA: TGTGCCAGCAGCTTCGATGGGGATACGCAGTATTTT
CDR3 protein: CASSFDGDTQYF

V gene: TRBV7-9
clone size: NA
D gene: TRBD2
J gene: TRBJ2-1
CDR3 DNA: TGTGCCAGCCCCGGGCGGGGGGGCACAAATGAGCAGTTCTTC
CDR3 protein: CASPGRGGTNEQFF

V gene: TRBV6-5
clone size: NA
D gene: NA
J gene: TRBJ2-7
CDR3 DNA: TGTGCCAGCAGTTACTCGGAGGGGGCCTCCTACGAGCAGTACTTC
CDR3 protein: CASSYSEGASYEQYF

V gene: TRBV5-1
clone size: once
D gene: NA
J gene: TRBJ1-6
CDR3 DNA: TGCGCCAGCAGCTTGGTGTCCGGCAGTGGGGTTGGGAATTCACCCCTCCACTTT
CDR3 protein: CASSLVSGSGVGNSPLHF

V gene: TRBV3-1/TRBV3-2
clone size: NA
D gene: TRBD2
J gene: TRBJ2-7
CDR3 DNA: TGTGCCAGCAGCGGTGGACTAGCGGGGGGAAGCTCCTACGAGCAGTACTTC
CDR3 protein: CASSGGLAGGSSYEQYF